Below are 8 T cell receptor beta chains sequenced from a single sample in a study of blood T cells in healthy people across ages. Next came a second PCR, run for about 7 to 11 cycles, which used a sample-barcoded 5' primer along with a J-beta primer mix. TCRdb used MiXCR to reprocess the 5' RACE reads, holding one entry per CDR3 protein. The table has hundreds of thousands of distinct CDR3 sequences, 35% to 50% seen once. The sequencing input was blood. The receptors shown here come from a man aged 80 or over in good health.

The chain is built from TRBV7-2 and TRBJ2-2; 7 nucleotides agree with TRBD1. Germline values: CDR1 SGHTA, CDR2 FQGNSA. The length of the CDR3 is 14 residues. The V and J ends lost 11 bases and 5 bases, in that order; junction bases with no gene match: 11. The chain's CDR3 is CALQQGIGTGELFF. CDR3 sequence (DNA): TGTGCCCTACAACAGGGGATTGGAACCGGGGAGCTGTTTTTT.

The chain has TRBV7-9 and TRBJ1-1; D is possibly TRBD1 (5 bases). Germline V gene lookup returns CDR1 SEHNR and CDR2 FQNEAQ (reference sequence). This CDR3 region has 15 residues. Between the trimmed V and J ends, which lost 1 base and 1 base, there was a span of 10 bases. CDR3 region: CASSLGGSGNTEAFF. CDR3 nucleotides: TGTGCCAGCAGCTTAGGGGGGTCCGGGAACACTGAAGCTTTCTTT.

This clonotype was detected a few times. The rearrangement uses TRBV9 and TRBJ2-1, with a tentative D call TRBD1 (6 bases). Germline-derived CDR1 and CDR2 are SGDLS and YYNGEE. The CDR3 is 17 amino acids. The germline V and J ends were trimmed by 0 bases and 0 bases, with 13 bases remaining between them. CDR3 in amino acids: CASSVGAQGSSYNEQFF. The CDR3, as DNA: TGTGCCAGCAGCGTAGGGGCCCAGGGGAGCTCCTACAATGAGCAGTTCTTC. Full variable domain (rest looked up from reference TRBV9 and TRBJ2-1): DSGVTQTPKHLITATGQRVTLRCSPRSGDLSVYWYQQSLDQGLQFLIQYYNGEERAKGNILERFSAQQFPDLHSELNLSSLELGDSALYFCASSVGAQGSSYNEQFFGPGTRLTVL.

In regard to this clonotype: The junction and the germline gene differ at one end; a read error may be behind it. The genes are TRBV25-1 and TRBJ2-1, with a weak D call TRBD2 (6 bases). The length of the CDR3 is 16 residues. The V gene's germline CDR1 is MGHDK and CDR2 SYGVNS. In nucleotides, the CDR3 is TGCGCCAGCAGTGTGGGAGGACTGAGCTCCTACAATGAGCAGTTCTTC. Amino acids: CASSVGGLSSYNEQFF.

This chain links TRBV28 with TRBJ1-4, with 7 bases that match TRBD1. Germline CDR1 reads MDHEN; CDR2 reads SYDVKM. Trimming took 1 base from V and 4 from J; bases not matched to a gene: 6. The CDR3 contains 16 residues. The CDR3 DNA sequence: TGTGCCAGCAGTTTATCTGGGACAGAAAATAATGAAAAACTGTTTTTT. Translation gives CASSLSGTENNEKLFF.

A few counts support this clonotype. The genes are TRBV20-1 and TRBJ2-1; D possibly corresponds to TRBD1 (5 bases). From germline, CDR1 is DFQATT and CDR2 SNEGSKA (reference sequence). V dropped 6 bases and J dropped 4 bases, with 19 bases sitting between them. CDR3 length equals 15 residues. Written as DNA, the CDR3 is TGCAGTGCCACCAGGGTAGCCCTCGCGTACAATGAGCAGTTCTTC. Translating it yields CSATRVALAYNEQFF.

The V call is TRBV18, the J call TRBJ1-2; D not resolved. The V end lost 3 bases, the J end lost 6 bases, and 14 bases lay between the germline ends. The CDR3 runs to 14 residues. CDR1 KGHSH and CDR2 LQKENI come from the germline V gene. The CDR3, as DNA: TGTGCCAGCTCACCGGTTTGGGAAATAGATGGCTACACCTTC. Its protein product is CASSPVWEIDGYTF. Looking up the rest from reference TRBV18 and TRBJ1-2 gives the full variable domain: NAGVMQNPRHLVRRRGQEARLRCSPMKGHSHVYWYRQLPEEGLKFMVYLQKENIIDESGMPKERFSAEFPKEGPSILRIQQVVRGDSAAYFCASSPVWEIDGYTFGSGTRLTVV.

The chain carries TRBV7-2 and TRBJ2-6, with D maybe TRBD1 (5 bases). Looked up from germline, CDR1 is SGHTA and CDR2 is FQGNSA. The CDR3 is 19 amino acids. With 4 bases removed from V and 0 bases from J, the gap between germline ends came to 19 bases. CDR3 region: CASSSTPGQRFSGANVLTF. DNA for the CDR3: TGTGCCAGCAGCTCCACCCCAGGGCAACGCTTCTCTGGGGCCAACGTCCTGACTTTC.